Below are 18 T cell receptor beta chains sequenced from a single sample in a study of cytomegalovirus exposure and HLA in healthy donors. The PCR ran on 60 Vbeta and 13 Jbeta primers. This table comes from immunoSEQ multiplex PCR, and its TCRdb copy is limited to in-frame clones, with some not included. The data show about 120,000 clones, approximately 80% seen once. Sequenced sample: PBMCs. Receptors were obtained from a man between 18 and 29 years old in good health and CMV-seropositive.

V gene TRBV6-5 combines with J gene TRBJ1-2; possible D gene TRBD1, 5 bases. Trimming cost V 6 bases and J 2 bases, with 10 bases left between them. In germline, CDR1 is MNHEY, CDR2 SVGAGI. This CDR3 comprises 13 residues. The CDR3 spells CASRMDKNYGYTF. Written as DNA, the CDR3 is TGTGCCAGCAGGATGGACAAGAACTATGGCTACACCTTC.

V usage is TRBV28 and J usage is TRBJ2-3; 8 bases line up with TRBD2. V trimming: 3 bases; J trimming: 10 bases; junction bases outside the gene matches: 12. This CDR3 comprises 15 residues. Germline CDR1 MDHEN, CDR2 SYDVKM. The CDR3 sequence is CASSFSGGGLVSQYF. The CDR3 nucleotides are TGTGCCAGCAGTTTTTCGGGAGGGGGTTTGGTTTCGCAGTATTTT.

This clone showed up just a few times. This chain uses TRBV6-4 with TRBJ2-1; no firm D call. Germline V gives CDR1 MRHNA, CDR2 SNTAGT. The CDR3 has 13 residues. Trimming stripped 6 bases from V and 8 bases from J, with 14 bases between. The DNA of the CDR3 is TGTGCCAGCAGCCTGGAGACTTCCGATGAGCAGTTCTTC. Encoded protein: CASSLETSDEQFF.

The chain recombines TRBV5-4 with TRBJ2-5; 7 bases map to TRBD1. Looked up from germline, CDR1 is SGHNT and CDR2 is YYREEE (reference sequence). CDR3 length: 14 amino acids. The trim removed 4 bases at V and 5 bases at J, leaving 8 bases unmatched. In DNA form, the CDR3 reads TGTGCCAGCAGCGAAACGGACAGGACGGAGACCCAGTACTTC. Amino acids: CASSETDRTETQYF.

Here the CDR3 reads CASSLSRVSYGYTF. CDR3 sequence (DNA): TGTGCCAGCAGCTTGAGCAGGGTCTCCTATGGCTACACCTTC. This sequence joins TRBV5-6 and TRBJ1-2, with a tentative D call TRBD1 (5 bases). This CDR3 contains 14 residues. The germline CDR1 and CDR2 sequences are SGHDT and YYEEEE. Trimming removed 1 base at V and 4 bases at J, with 11 bases between.

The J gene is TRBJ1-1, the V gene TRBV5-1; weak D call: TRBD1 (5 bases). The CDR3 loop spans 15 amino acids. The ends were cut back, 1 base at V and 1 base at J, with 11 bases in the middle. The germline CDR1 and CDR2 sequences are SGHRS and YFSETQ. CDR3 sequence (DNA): TGCGCCAGCAGCTTGATGCAGGGTGGGAACACTGAAGCTTTCTTT. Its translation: CASSLMQGGNTEAFF.

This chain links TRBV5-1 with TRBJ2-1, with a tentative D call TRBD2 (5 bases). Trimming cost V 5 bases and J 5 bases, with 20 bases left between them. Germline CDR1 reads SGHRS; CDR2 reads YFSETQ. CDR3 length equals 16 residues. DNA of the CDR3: TGCGCCAGCAGTATGACCGTGGGAGTGGGTGACAATGAGCAGTTCTTC. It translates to CASSMTVGVGDNEQFF.

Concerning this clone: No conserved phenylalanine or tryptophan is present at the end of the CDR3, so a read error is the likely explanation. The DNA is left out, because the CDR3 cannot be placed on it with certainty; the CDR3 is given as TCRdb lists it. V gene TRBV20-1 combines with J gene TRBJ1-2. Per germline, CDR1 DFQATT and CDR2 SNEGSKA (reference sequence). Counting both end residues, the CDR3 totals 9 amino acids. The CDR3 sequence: CSAGKSGDV.

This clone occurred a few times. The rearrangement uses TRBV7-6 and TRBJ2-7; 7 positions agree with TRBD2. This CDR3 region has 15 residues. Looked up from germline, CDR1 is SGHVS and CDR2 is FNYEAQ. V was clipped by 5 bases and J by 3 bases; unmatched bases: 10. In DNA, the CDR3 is TGTGCCAGCAGCCGAGGAGGGACTATGTTCTACGAGCAGTACTTC. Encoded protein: CASSRGGTMFYEQYF.

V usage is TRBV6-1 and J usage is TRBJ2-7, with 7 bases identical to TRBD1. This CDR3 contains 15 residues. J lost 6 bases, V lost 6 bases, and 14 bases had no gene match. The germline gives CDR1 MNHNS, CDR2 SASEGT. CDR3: CASRWGTDAPGEQYF. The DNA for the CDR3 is TGTGCCAGCAGATGGGGGACAGACGCCCCGGGCGAGCAGTACTTC.

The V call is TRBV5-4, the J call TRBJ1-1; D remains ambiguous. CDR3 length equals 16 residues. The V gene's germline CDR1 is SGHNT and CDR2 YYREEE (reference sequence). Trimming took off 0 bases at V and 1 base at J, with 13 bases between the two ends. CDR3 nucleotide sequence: TGTGCCAGCAGCTTGGATTACGGGATTCCGAACACTGAAGCTTTCTTT. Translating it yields CASSLDYGIPNTEAFF.

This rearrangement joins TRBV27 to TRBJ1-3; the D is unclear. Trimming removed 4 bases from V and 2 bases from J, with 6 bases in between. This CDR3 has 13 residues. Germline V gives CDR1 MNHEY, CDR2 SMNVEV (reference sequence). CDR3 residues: CASSSLTGNTIYF. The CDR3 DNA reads TGTGCCAGCAGTTCCCTAACTGGAAACACCATATATTTT.

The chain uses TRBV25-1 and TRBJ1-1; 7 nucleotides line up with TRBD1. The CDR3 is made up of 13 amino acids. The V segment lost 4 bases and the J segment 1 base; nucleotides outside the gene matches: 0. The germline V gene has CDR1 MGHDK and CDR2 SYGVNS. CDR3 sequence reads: CASSGQGNTEAFF. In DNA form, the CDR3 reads TGTGCCAGCAGTGGACAGGGGAACACTGAAGCTTTCTTT.

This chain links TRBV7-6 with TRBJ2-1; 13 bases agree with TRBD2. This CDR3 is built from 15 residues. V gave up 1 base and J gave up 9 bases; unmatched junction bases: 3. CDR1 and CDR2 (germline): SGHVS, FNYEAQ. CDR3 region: CASSLVTSGRSEQFF. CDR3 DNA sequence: TGTGCCAGCAGCTTAGTGACTAGCGGGAGGAGTGAGCAGTTCTTC.

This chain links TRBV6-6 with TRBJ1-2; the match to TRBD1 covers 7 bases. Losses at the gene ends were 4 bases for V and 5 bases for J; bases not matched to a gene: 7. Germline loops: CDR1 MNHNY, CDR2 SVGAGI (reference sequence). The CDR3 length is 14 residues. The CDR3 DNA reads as TGTGCCAGCAGTTTTCCGACAGGGCGGTATGGCTACACCTTC. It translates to CASSFPTGRYGYTF.

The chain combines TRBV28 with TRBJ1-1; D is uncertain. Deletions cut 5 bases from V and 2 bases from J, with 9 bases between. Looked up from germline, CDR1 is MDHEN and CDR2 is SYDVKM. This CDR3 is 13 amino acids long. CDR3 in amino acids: CASSVGRNTEAFF. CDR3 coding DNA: TGTGCCAGCAGTGTGGGCAGAAACACTGAAGCTTTCTTT.

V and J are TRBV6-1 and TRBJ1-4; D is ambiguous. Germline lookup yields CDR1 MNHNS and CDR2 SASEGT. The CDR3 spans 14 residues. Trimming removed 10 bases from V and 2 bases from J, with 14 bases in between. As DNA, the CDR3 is TGTGCCACCCACACGGGGTCCACTAATGAAAAACTGTTTTTT. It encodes CATHTGSTNEKLFF.

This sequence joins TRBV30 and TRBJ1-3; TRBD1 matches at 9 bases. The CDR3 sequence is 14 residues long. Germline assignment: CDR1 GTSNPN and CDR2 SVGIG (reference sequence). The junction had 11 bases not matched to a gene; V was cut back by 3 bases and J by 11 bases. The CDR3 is CAWRTPGQGIAIYF. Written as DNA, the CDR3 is TGTGCCTGGAGAACACCGGGACAGGGTATCGCCATATATTTT.